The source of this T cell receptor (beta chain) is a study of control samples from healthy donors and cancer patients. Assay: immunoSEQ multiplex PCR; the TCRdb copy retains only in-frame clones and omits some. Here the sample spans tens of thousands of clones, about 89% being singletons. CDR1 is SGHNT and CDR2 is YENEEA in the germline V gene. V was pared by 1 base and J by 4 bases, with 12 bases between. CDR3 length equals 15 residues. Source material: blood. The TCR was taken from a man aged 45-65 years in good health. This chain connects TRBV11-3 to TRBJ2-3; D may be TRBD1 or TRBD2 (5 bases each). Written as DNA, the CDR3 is TGTGCCAGCAGCTTAGGGGGGAGTGTCGCAGATACGCAGTATTTT. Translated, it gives CASSLGGSVADTQYF.